Below, 26 T cell receptor beta chains from the same sample are listed, as sequenced in a study of T cells of healthy individuals. TCRdb processed the 5' RACE reads anew with MiXCR; each CDR3 protein has one entry. This table holds about 53,000 distinct CDR3 sequences, around 15% found once. The receptors shown here come from a human donor in good health.

This clonotype was seen many times. V and J are TRBV23-1 and TRBJ2-2; TRBD1 matches 7 bases. TRBV23-1 is recorded as an ORF, its role being uncertain. The V and J ends lost 6 bases and 5 bases, in that order; junction bases with no gene match: 9. The CDR3 extends over 15 amino acids. CDR3 coding DNA: TGCGCCAGCAGCCGACAGGGAAGAAGGACCGGGGAGCTGTTTTTT. It encodes CASSRQGRRTGELFF.

This clonotype occurred many times. The chain carries TRBV29-1 and TRBJ1-1; 9 positions match TRBD1. The CDR3 consists of 14 residues. V was pared by 8 bases and J by 0 bases, with 7 bases of the junction left unmatched. The germline CDR1 and CDR2 sequences are SQVTM and ANQGSEA. The CDR3 loop reads CSQQGAGMNTEAFF. The CDR3 nucleotides are TGCAGCCAACAGGGGGCTGGGATGAACACTGAAGCTTTCTTT.

This clonotype was found many times. The CDR3 loop is CASSPSIKRNQPQHF. Written as DNA, the CDR3 is TGTGCCAGCAGCCCCTCAATCAAAAGGAATCAGCCCCAGCATTTT. J is TRBJ1-5 and V is TRBV9; no clear D. Germline V gene lookup returns CDR1 SGDLS and CDR2 YYNGEE. V lost 4 bases and J 4 bases, leaving 15 bases between the germline ends. The CDR3 consists of 15 residues.

This rearrangement joins TRBV5-6 to TRBJ1-1; D gene unclear. From germline, CDR1 is SGHDT and CDR2 YYEEEE. The ends were cut back, 0 bases at V and 4 bases at J, with 10 bases in the middle. The CDR3 covers 14 residues. CDR3 amino acids: CASSLAGTGTEAFF. In nucleotides, the CDR3 is TGTGCCAGCAGCTTGGCAGGCACGGGCACTGAAGCTTTCTTT.

This clonotype was counted many times. The chain has TRBV12-3 or TRBV12-4 and TRBJ2-6; 12 bases align to TRBD2. Trimming at V came to 7 bases and at J to 2 bases, leaving 15 bases not matched to a gene. The CDR3 length is 20 residues. CDR3 coding DNA: TGTGCCAGCATCCATCGACTAGCGGGAGAAGGCAAGGCTGGGGCCAACGTCCTGACTTTC. Translation gives CASIHRLAGEGKAGANVLTF.

The rearrangement links TRBV2 to TRBJ1-2; the D is unclear. Germline CDR1 and CDR2: SNHLY and FYNNEI. This CDR3 is 15 amino acids long. V lost 2 bases and J lost 8, with 18 bases in between. DNA of the CDR3: TGTGCCAGCAGTGAAAACCCCACCTATCCGAAGGGCTACACCTTC. Amino acids: CASSENPTYPKGYTF.

The table lists this clonotype with many counts. The genes are TRBV12-3 or TRBV12-4 and TRBJ2-1; D is possibly TRBD1 or TRBD2 (5 bases each). V was cut by 7 bases and J by 6 bases, with 7 bases left in between. This CDR3 is 11 amino acids long. The DNA of the CDR3 is TGTGCCAGCACCGGGGCCAATGAGCAGTTCTTC. This sequence encodes CASTGANEQFF.

This clonotype has a handful of counts. DNA for the CDR3: TGCAGTGCCGGGACAGGGAAATACGAGCAGTACTTC. This translates into CSAGTGKYEQYF. This chain connects TRBV20-1 to TRBJ2-7; 9 positions agree with TRBD1. After removal of 6 bases from V and 4 bases from J, the junction contained 4 bases not matched to a gene. CDR1 DFQATT and CDR2 SNEGSKA come from the germline V gene (reference sequence). The CDR3 has 12 amino acids.

This clonotype has a count of ten or more. The chain carries TRBV12-3 or TRBV12-4 and TRBJ1-2; D is uncertain. Trimming left V 5 bases short and J 0 bases short, with 4 bases between. The CDR3 covers 12 residues. The CDR3 reads CASSQANYGYTF. The CDR3 coding sequence is TGTGCCAGCAGTCAAGCTAACTATGGCTACACCTTC.

The chain joins TRBV27 to TRBJ1-6; 11 nucleotides agree with TRBD1. The CDR3 covers 14 residues. Germline assignment: CDR1 MNHEY and CDR2 SMNVEV (reference sequence). V shed 4 bases, J shed 10 bases, and the junction held 3 bases outside the gene matches. CDR3 DNA: TGTGCCAGCAGTTGGACAGGGGGCGGATCACCCCTCCACTTT. It encodes CASSWTGGGSPLHF.

The chain has TRBV7-9 and TRBJ1-4; a weak D match, TRBD1 (6 bases). Trimming shortened V by 5 bases and J by 7 bases, and 17 bases separated the two germline ends. Germline CDR1 and CDR2: SEHNR and FQNEAQ (reference sequence). This CDR3 contains 15 residues. The CDR3 here is CASSGYREIGEKLFF. The CDR3 coding sequence is TGTGCCAGCAGCGGCTACAGGGAGATTGGTGAAAAACTGTTTTTT.

In this sample, this clonotype turned up a few times. This chain uses TRBV2 with TRBJ2-2; 7 nucleotides match TRBD1. This CDR3 has 14 amino acids. The J segment lost 6 bases and the V segment lost 4 bases, leaving 5 bases of the junction unmatched. Germline loops: CDR1 SNHLY, CDR2 FYNNEI. CDR3 amino acids: CASSVRQGSGELFF. The CDR3 nucleotides read TGTGCCAGCAGTGTAAGACAGGGTTCCGGGGAGCTGTTTTTT.

DNA of the CDR3: TGTGCCAGTAGGGGAGGGGACAGGGGTAACTCGAATCAGCCCCAGCATTTT. Translation: CASRGGDRGNSNQPQHF. The rearrangement links TRBV19 to TRBJ1-5, with TRBD1 identical over 10 bases. Per germline, CDR1 LNHDA and CDR2 SQIVND (reference sequence). J lost 4 bases, V lost 6 bases, and 12 bases had no gene match. The CDR3 has 17 residues.

This clonotype was seen a handful of times. This rearrangement joins TRBV5-1 to TRBJ1-1, with a possible D match to TRBD1 (6 bases). V lost 2 bases, J lost 2 bases, and 10 bases lay in between. This CDR3 region has 14 residues. CDR1 is SGHRS and CDR2 is YFSETQ in the germline V gene. The CDR3 DNA reads TGCGCCAGCAGCTTCTCGGGGGCCAACACTGAAGCTTTCTTT. The encoded protein is CASSFSGANTEAFF. Drawing the rest from reference TRBV5-1 and TRBJ1-1, the complete variable domain is KAGVTQTPRYLIKTRGQQVTLSCSPISGHRSVSWYQQTPGQGLQFLFEYFSETQRNKGNFPGRFSGRQFSNSRSEMNVSTLELGDSALYLCASSFSGANTEAFFGQGTRLTVV.

This clonotype was observed once. The genes are TRBV7-8 and TRBJ2-5, with 7 bases matching TRBD2. CDR1 and CDR2 (germline): SGHVS, FQNEAQ. With V trimmed by 1 base and J by 6 bases, 8 bases remained unmatched. The length of the CDR3 is 15 residues. The CDR3 reads CASSLGSGVGKTQYF. CDR3 nucleotides: TGTGCCAGCAGCTTAGGAAGCGGGGTGGGGAAGACCCAGTACTTC.

The chain uses TRBV7-2 and TRBJ1-3; the D is unclear. The CDR3 has 16 residues. V gave up 1 base and J gave up 1 base, with 11 bases separating them. Germline CDR1 SGHTA, CDR2 FQGNSA. The CDR3 is CASSLDSAASGNTIYF. The CDR3 DNA reads TGTGCCAGCAGCTTAGATTCCGCGGCTTCTGGAAACACCATATATTTT. Filled out from reference TRBV7-2 and TRBJ1-3, the complete variable domain reads GAGVSQSPSNKVTEKGKDVELRCDPISGHTALYWYRQSLGQGLEFLIYFQGNSAPDKSGLPSDRFSAERTGGSVSTLTIQRTQQEDSAVYLCASSLDSAASGNTIYFGEGSWLTVV.

Points on this clonotype: A much bigger clone sits one base away, suggesting this may be a read error. V gene TRBV5-1 combines with J gene TRBJ1-2; a weak D match, TRBD1 (5 bases). Germline CDR1 is SGHRS and CDR2 is YFSETQ. This CDR3 has 14 residues. The DNA of the CDR3 is TGCACCAGCAGCGGGGGAACAGTCAACTATGGCTACACCTTC. It is translated as CTSSGGTVNYGYTF. Supplemented by reference TRBV5-1 and TRBJ1-2, the full variable domain reads KAGVTQTPRYLIKTRGQQVTLSCSPISGHRSVSWYQQTPGQGLQFLFEYFSETQRNKGNFPGRFSGRQFSNSRSEMNVSTLELGDSALYLCTSSGGTVNYGYTFGSGTRLTVV.

V and J are TRBV5-1 and TRBJ1-6; D is possibly TRBD1 (6 bases). Per germline, CDR1 SGHRS and CDR2 YFSETQ. Trimming shortened V by 3 bases and J by 10 bases, and 14 bases separated the two germline ends. This CDR3 has 14 residues. The CDR3: CASSSGARYSPLHF. DNA of the CDR3: TGCGCCAGCAGCTCAGGGGCACGCTACTCACCCCTCCACTTT.

The DNA for the CDR3 is TGTGCCAGCAGCTTGAAGGGAGCCCTCGAGCAGTACTTC. Translated, it gives CASSLKGALEQYF. The chain carries TRBV5-8 and TRBJ2-7, with D perhaps TRBD2 (5 bases). This CDR3 is 13 amino acids long. The germline V and J ends were trimmed by 1 base and 6 bases, with 11 bases remaining between them. Germline V gene data show CDR1 as SGHTS and CDR2 as YDEGEE.

This clonotype was seen ten or more times. This sequence joins TRBV2 and TRBJ2-5, with D hard to call. The CDR3 is 11 amino acids. Per germline, CDR1 SNHLY and CDR2 FYNNEI. Trimming removed 2 bases at V and 5 bases at J, with 3 bases between. CDR3 amino acids: CASSEIETQYF. DNA for the CDR3: TGTGCCAGCAGTGAAATCGAGACCCAGTACTTC.

In this sample, this clonotype turned up a few times. V gene TRBV20-1 combines with J gene TRBJ1-6, with D maybe TRBD1 (5 bases). Looked up from germline, CDR1 is DFQATT and CDR2 is SNEGSKA (reference sequence). V lost 1 base and J 12 bases, leaving 19 bases between the germline ends. The CDR3 length is 15 residues. The CDR3 nucleotides read TGCAGTGCTAGAGCGGGGGGGATCCTTGGGGAACCCCTCCACTTT. Protein product: CSARAGGILGEPLHF.

This clonotype was counted a few times. V and J are TRBV7-9 and TRBJ2-2; 8 bases match TRBD1. CDR1 SEHNR and CDR2 FQNEAQ come from the germline V gene (reference sequence). J lost 4 bases, V lost 6 bases, and 13 bases had no gene match. The CDR3 consists of 17 residues. The CDR3 sequence is CASRFTGGGTGTGELFF. Written as DNA, the CDR3 is TGTGCCAGCAGATTCACAGGGGGAGGTACCGGCACCGGGGAGCTGTTTTTT.

This clonotype came up many times. The gene calls are TRBV9 and TRBJ2-1; D gene uncertain. CDR3 length equals 12 residues. Germline V CDR1 and CDR2: SGDLS, YYNGEE. V was clipped by 4 bases and J by 6 bases, with 8 bases between them. CDR3 DNA sequence: TGTGCCAGCAGCCCCGAGCTCAATGAGCAGTTCTTC. Its protein product is CASSPELNEQFF.

The table lists this clonotype with many counts. In DNA, the CDR3 is TGTGCCAGCAGTTACTCGTCTAGCGGGGCCCTCGATGAGCAGTTCTTC. Amino acids: CASSYSSSGALDEQFF. The chain links TRBV6-6 to TRBJ2-1; 9 bases fit TRBD2. Germline CDR1 MNHNY, CDR2 SVGAGI (reference sequence). The CDR3 has 16 amino acids. The V gene end was trimmed by 0 bases and the J gene end by 8 bases; junction bases not matched to a gene: 8.

The rearrangement links TRBV18 to TRBJ2-7, with D unclear. CDR1 KGHSH and CDR2 LQKENI come from the germline V gene. Trimming stripped 2 bases from V and 0 bases from J, with 8 bases between. The CDR3 has 14 residues. The CDR3 region is CASSPAWSSYEQYF. As DNA, the CDR3 is TGTGCCAGCTCACCAGCTTGGAGCTCCTACGAGCAGTACTTC.

This clonotype has ten or more counts. The chain employs TRBV2 and TRBJ1-1; tentatively, D is TRBD1 (5 bases). V lost 7 bases and J 10 bases, leaving 16 bases between the germline ends. There are 12 residues in the CDR3. In germline, CDR1 is SNHLY, CDR2 FYNNEI. DNA for the CDR3: TGTGCCAGCACTCTGGAAGGGGAGGGAGCTTTCTTT. This sequence encodes CASTLEGEGAFF.